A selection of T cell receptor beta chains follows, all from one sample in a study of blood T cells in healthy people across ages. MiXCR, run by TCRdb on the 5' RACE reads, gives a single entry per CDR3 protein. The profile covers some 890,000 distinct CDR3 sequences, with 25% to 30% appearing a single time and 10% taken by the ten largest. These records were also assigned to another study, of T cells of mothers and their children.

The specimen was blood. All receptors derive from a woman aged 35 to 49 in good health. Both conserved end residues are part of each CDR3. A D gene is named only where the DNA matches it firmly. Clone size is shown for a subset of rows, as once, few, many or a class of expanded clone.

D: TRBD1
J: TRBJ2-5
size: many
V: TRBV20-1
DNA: TGCAGTGCTAGAGAGGCTTCGGGACAGGGGGAGGCGACCCAGTACTTC
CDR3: CSAREASGQGEATQYF

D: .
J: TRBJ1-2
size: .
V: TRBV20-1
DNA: TGCAGGGCTAGAGATTTGACAGAGGCTAACTATGGCTACACCTTC
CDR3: CRARDLTEANYGYTF

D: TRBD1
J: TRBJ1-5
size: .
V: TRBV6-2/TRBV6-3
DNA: TGTGCCAGCAGTTACCGGGACAGGGCTGGGAATCAGCCCCAGCATTTT
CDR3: CASSYRDRAGNQPQHF

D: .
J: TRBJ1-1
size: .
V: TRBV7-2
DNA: TGTGCCAGCAGCTTAAGCCAAGATCGATGGGAAGCTTTCTTT
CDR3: CASSLSQDRWEAFF

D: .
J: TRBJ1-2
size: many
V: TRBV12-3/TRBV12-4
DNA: TGTGCCAGCAGTAAAACGGGACCCAGGGATCGAGGCTACACCTTC
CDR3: CASSKTGPRDRGYTF

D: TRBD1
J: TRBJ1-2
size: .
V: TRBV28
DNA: TGTGCCAGCAGCCAAACGACGAACAGGGGAGACTATGGCTACACCTTC
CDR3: CASSQTTNRGDYGYTF

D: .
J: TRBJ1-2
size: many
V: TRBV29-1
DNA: TGCAGCGTTGTAGACCGCGAACGGAAAGGCTACACCTTC
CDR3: CSVVDRERKGYTF

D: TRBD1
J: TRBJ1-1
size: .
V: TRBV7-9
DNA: TGTGCCAGCGAACCGGGACAGGGTTCTCGGACTGAAGCTTTCTTT
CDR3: CASEPGQGSRTEAFF

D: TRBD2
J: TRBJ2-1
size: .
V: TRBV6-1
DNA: TGTGCCAGCAGTATAGTAGCGGGGGGACCGGATGAGCAGTTCTTC
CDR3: CASSIVAGGPDEQFF

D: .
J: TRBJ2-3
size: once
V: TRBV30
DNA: TGTGCCTGGTCGGCAGTTCACACAGATACGCAGTATTTT
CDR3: CAWSAVHTDTQYF

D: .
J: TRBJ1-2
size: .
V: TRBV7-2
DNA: TGTGCCAGCAGCTTAGGGCTGGGAAGTGATGGCTACACCTTC
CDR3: CASSLGLGSDGYTF

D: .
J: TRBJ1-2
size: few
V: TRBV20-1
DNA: TGCAGTGCTAGAGAGTTGTCCAGGGTGGGTACTGGCCACACCTTC
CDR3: CSARELSRVGTGHTF

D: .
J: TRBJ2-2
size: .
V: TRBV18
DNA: TGTGCCAGCTCACCACCACTGGCCGGGGGAATCATCGGGGAGCTGTTTTTT
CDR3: CASSPPLAGGIIGELFF

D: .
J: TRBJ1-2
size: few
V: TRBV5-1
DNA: TGCGCCAGCAGCTTGGCCGGGGAGAACTATGGCTACACCTTC
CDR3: CASSLAGENYGYTF

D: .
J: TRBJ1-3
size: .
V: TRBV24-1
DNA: TGTGCCACCAGTGACCTGAAAAGGGTATTCTCTGGAAACACCATATATTTT
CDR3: CATSDLKRVFSGNTIYF

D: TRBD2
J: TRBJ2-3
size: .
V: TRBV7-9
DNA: TGTGCCAGCAGCGCGAGAAGCGGGGGGCCGACGCCATCAGATACGCAGTATTTT
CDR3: CASSARSGGPTPSDTQYF

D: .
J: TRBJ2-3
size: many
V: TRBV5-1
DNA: TGCGCCAGCAGCTTGTGGGTGGCAGTTGAGGCAGATACGCAGTATTTT
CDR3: CASSLWVAVEADTQYF

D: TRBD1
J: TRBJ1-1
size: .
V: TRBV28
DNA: TGTGCCGGCAGTCCCCGGACAGGGCGGAACACTGAAGCTTTCTTT
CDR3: CAGSPRTGRNTEAFF

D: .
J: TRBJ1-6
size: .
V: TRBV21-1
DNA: TGTGCCAGCAGCAAAGGAAGGGAGCGGTCACCCCTCCACTTT
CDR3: CASSKGRERSPLHF

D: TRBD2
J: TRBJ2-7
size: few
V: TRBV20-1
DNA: TGCAGTGTTTCCGGGACTAGCGGGGGGAGCCACGAGCAGTACTTC
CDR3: CSVSGTSGGSHEQYF

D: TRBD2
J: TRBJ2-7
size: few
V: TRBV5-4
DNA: TGTGCCAGCAGCTGGGGGGGACTAGCTAGATCCTACGAGCAGTACTTC
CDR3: CASSWGGLARSYEQYF

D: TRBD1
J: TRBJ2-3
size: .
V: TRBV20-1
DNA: TGCAGTGCTAGAGCCCGGGACAGACTTATAGATACGCAGTATTTT
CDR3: CSARARDRLIDTQYF

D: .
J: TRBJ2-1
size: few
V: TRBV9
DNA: TGTGCCAGCAGCGTAGGGACAGGGGCGGGGGGTCGGGATGAGCAGTTCTTC
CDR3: CASSVGTGAGGRDEQFF

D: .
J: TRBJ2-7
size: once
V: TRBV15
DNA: TGTGCCACCGGGGGGTCGCTCGGCAACGAGCAGTACTTC
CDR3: CATGGSLGNEQYF

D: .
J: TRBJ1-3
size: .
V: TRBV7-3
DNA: TGTGCCAGCAGCTTAACGGGGCCGAGCTCTGGAAACACCATATATTTT
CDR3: CASSLTGPSSGNTIYF

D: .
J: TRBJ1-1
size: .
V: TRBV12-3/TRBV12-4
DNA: TGTGCCAGCAGTTTTCGCGGGGCAAGGAACACTGAAGCTTTCTTT
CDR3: CASSFRGARNTEAFF

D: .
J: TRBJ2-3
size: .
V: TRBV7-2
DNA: TGTGCCAGCAGCTACGCCCCGATCGAGAGCCCTAGCACAGATACGCAGTATTTT
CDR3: CASSYAPIESPSTDTQYF

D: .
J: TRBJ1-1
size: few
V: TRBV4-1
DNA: TGCGCCAGCAGCGGTATTCGGACGGCCGAAGCTTTCTTT
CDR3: CASSGIRTAEAFF

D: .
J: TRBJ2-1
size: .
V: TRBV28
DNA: TGTGCCAGCTCGCCCTTCGAGGAGCAGTTCTTC
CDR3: CASSPFEEQFF

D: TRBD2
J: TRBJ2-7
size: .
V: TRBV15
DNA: TGTGCCACCAGCAGAGATTCGGGGGGGGTCTACGAGCAGTACTTC
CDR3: CATSRDSGGVYEQYF

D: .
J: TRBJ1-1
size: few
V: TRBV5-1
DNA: TGCGCCAGCAGCTCACGCCGTGATTACACTGAAGCTTTCTTT
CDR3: CASSSRRDYTEAFF

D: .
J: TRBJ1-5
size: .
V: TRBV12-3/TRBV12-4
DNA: TGTGCCGGCAGTTTTTCTTATAGCAATCAGCCCCAGCATTTT
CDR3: CAGSFSYSNQPQHF

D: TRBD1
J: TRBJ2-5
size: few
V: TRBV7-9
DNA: TGTGCCAGCAGCTTAGCGCCCGGGACAGAAGAGACCCAGTACTTC
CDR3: CASSLAPGTEETQYF

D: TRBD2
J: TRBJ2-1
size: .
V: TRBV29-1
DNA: TGCAGCGTTTCTACTAGCGGGAGCCACAATGAGCAGTTCTTC
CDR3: CSVSTSGSHNEQFF

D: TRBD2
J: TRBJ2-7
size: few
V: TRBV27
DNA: TGTGCCAGCAGTACTCCCCCGGGGGGCGAGCAGTACTTC
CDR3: CASSTPPGGEQYF

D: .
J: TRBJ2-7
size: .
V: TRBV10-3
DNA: TGTGCCATCAGTGAGTCTGAGGGACTCCGCAATGAGCAGTACTTC
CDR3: CAISESEGLRNEQYF

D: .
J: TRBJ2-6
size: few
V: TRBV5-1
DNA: TGCGCCACCGAAAGGGGCTCTGGGGCCAACGTCCTGACTTTC
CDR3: CATERGSGANVLTF

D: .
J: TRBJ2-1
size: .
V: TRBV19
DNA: TGTGCCAGTAGTATGAGTGTTGGCTCCTACAATGAGCAGTTCTTC
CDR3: CASSMSVGSYNEQFF

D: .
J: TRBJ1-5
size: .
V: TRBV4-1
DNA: TGCGCCAGCAGCCAAGACGGGAGCGGGGGATTAGGATCTAATCAGCCCCAGCATTTT
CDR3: CASSQDGSGGLGSNQPQHF

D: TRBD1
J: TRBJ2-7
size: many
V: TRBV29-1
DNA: TGCAGCGTTGAAGGCGCAGGGGGCTACGAGCAGTACTTC
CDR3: CSVEGAGGYEQYF

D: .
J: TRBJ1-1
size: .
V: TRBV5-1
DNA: TGCGCCAGCAGCTTGAAACGCAGCCTTATGAACGCTGAAGCTTTCTTT
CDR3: CASSLKRSLMNAEAFF

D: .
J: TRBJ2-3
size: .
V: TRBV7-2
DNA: TGTGCCAGCAGCACGGACGTCCTAACGGGAGATACGCAGTATTTT
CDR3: CASSTDVLTGDTQYF